These T cell receptor beta chains were read from a single sample in a study of blood T cells in healthy people across ages. TCRdb redid the calling of the 5' RACE reads with MiXCR, one entry per CDR3 protein. The sample shows more than 650,000 distinct CDR3 sequences, 22% of them seen only once. Material: blood. The receptors come from a man aged 70 or older in good health. CDR3s include the opening cysteine and the closing phenylalanine or tryptophan.

>TRBJ1-2|TRBV6-1
CASKDRGTPNYGYAF
>NA|TRBV6-2/TRBV6-3
CASRPPGLQNSYEQYF
>TRBJ2-3|TRBV6-1
CASSERGAGTDTQYF
>TRBJ1-5|TRBV27
CASNMFGQPQHF
>TRBJ1-4|TRBV29-1
CSAARNNEKLFF
>TRBJ2-5|TRBV20-1
CSARDRGLRETQYF
>TRBJ2-7|TRBV7-9
CASSFKAGSYEQYF
>TRBJ2-7|TRBV20-1
CSASGWTRGDEQYF
>TRBJ1-5|TRBV6-1
CASSVWGAYQPQHF
>TRBJ2-3|TRBV5-6
CASSFTTSGGTDTQYF
>NA|TRBV6-6
CASSMRGTTFGETQYF
>TRBJ2-3|TRBV12-3/TRBV12-4
CASSFLSPGLKDTQYF
>TRBJ2-1|TRBV18
CASSIGTGGYNEQFF
>TRBJ1-1|TRBV6-5
CASRPLGGVDTEAFF
>TRBJ2-1|TRBV29-1
CSTRDPKWNEQFF
>TRBJ1-5|TRBV10-3
CAISESMYQPQHF